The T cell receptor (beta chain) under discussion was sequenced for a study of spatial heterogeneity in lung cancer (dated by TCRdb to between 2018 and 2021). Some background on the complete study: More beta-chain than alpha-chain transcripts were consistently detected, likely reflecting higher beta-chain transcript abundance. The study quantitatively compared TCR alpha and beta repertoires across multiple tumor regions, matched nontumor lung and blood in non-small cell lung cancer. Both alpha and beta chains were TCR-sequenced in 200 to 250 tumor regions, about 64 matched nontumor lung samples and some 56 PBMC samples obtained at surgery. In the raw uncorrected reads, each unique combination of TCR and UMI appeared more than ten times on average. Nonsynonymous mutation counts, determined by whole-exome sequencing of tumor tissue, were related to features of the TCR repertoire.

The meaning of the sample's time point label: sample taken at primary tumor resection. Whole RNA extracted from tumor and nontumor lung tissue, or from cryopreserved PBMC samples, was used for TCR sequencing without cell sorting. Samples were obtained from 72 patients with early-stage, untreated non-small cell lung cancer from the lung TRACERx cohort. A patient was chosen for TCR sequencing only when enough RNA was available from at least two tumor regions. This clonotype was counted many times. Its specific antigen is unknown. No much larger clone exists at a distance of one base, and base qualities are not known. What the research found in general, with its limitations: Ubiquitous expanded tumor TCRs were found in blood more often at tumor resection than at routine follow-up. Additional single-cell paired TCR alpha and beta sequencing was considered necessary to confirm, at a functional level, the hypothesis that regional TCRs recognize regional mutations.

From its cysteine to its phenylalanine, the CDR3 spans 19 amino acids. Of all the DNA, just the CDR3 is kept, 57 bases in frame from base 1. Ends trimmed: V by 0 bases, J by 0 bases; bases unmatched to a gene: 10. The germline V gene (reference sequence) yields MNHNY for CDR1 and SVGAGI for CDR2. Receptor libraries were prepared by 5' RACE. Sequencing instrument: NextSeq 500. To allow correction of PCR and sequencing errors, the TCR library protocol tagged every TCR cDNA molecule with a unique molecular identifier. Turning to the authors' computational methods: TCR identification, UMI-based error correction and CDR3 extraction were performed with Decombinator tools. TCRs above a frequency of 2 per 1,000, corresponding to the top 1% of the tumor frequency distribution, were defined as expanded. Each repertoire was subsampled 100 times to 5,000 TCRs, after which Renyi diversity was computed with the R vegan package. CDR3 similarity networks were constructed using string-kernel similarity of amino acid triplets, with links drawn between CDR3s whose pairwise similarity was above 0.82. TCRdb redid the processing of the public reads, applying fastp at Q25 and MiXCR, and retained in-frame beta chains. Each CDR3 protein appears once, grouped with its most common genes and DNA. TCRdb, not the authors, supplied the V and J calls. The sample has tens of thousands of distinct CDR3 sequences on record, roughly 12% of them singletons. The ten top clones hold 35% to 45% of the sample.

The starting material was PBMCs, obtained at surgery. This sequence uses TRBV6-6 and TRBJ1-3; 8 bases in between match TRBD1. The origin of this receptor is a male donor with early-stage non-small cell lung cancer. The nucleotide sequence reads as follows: TGTGCCAGCAGTTACTCGAAGGGACAGGATCAATTCTCTGGAAACACCATATATTTT. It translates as CASSYSKGQDQFSGNTIYF.